The rows below give T cell receptor beta chains drawn from one sample of a study of blood T cell repertoires in COVID-19. The repertoire was sequenced with immunoSEQ multiplex PCR; TCRdb's copy has only in-frame clones and lacks some. The table lists about 230,000 clones, 65% to 85% of them singletons. Sequenced input: peripheral blood. These receptors were obtained from a man aged 35 to 55 with active or convalescent COVID-19. The CDR3 runs from the conserved cysteine through the conserved F or W.

J: TRBJ2-5; V: TRBV5-6; CDR3: CASSMGTTGRETQYF
J: TRBJ2-3; V: TRBV11-3; CDR3: CASSKGLAGGTDTQYF
J: TRBJ1-1; V: TRBV30; CDR3: CAGGTGLGTEAFF
J: TRBJ2-7; V: TRBV30; CDR3: CAWSPAGGRFHEQYF
J: TRBJ1-1; V: TRBV12-3/TRBV12-4; CDR3: CASSIGRTEAFF
J: TRBJ2-7; V: TRBV10-2; CDR3: CASSEGGQESPRYF
J: TRBJ2-7; V: TRBV13; CDR3: CASSLGSGAAYEQYF
J: TRBJ2-7; V: TRBV19; CDR3: CASSMYTSYEQYF
J: TRBJ1-4; V: TRBV2; CDR3: CATTGTGLEKLFF
J: TRBJ1-5; V: TRBV6-5; CDR3: CASSNDRGPDQPQHF
J: TRBJ1-2; V: TRBV18; CDR3: CASSPQGSRYGYTF
J: TRBJ2-2; V: TRBV5-1; CDR3: CASSLAVPQTGELFF
J: TRBJ2-7; V: TRBV3-1/TRBV3-2; CDR3: CASSPSGGGYEQYF
J: TRBJ2-2; V: TRBV7-2; CDR3: CASSLEGTSRNTGELFF
J: TRBJ2-7; V: TRBV6-1; CDR3: CASSEGQYEQYF
J: TRBJ2-5; V: TRBV30; CDR3: CAWKRGASGQETQYF
J: TRBJ2-1; V: TRBV7-9; CDR3: CASSRTSGGASDEQFF
J: TRBJ1-5; V: TRBV5-5; CDR3: CASSLSQGEVGWDQPQHF
J: TRBJ1-2; V: TRBV30; CDR3: CAWSVRGREGIGYTF
J: TRBJ2-2; V: TRBV7-3; CDR3: CASSLSGANTGELFF
J: TRBJ1-5; V: TRBV28; CDR3: CASSPRRQLRVQPQHF
J: TRBJ1-1; V: TRBV2; CDR3: CASSEQGAGTEAFF
J: TRBJ1-1; V: TRBV18; CDR3: CASSPQTENTEAFF
J: TRBJ2-5; V: TRBV14; CDR3: CASSPGLKETQYF
J: TRBJ2-7; V: TRBV11-3; CDR3: CASSHADHRGEQYF
J: TRBJ2-2; V: TRBV9; CDR3: CASSVEPGTGELFF
J: TRBJ2-3; V: TRBV10-3; CDR3: CAIRDRDRGTDTQYF
J: TRBJ2-2; V: TRBV5-5; CDR3: CASSLDRGDGELFF
J: TRBJ1-2; V: TRBV5-1; CDR3: CASSFGDRGDGYTF
J: TRBJ1-1; V: TRBV6-5; CDR3: CASLTGANTEAFF
J: TRBJ1-4; V: TRBV24-1; CDR3: CATSDSGTGDEKLFF
J: TRBJ2-3; V: TRBV3-1/TRBV3-2; CDR3: CASSQDPFDTQYF
J: TRBJ1-3; V: TRBV5-6; CDR3: CASSFRQAGGNTIYF
J: TRBJ2-7; V: TRBV27; CDR3: CASRPKDRRNYEQYF
J: TRBJ2-5; V: TRBV5-6; CDR3: CASSPTGQETQYF
J: TRBJ1-4; V: TRBV20-1; CDR3: CSASDFRGPNEKLFF
J: TRBJ2-1; V: TRBV5-4; CDR3: CASSLGNSGRGYNEQFF
J: TRBJ1-1; V: TRBV2; CDR3: CASRESWGRTGEAFF
J: TRBJ1-5; V: TRBV9; CDR3: CASRQGSDQPQHF
J: TRBJ1-2; V: TRBV10-1; CDR3: CASSETTTYGYTF
J: TRBJ1-4; V: TRBV18; CDR3: CASSPNGQGDGEKLFF
J: TRBJ1-1; V: TRBV19; CDR3: CATIGTGESNTEAFF
J: TRBJ1-2; V: TRBV2; CDR3: CASSEAMTGTAGYTF
J: TRBJ1-5; V: TRBV30; CDR3: CAWSVHPQGSQPQHF
J: TRBJ1-5; V: TRBV12-3/TRBV12-4; CDR3: CASSLGANQPQHF
J: TRBJ2-7; V: TRBV11-3; CDR3: CASSFRTSGTIEQYF
J: TRBJ1-5; V: TRBV19; CDR3: CASSNREYNQPQHF
J: TRBJ1-1; V: TRBV6-6; CDR3: CASNRDRARMNTEAFF
J: TRBJ1-6; V: TRBV6-1; CDR3: CASSGRQSSSYNSPLHF
J: TRBJ2-6; V: TRBV9; CDR3: CASSASLGQGRSGANVLTF
J: TRBJ1-6; V: TRBV6-5; CDR3: CATRRAGNSPLHF
J: TRBJ2-1; V: TRBV18; CDR3: CASSRLSNEQFF
J: TRBJ2-5; V: TRBV10-2; CDR3: CASSEWLAGDGETQYF